This TCR beta chain was found in a study of shared T cell receptors in the human thymus. V was pared by 2 bases and J by 5 bases, with 18 bases between. The CDR3 runs to 16 residues. Germline CDR1 reads MGHDK; CDR2 reads SYGVNS. TCRdb's copy holds only in-frame clones and misses some; the assay was immunoSEQ multiplex PCR. The data contain 450,000 to 650,000 clones, around three quarters of them singletons. These same records also appear under a second study, on human thymus T cells. This second study notes: Reports from related research described highly overlapping thymic repertoires among unrelated individuals.

This sequence joins TRBV25-1 and TRBJ1-1; D might be TRBD1 (6 bases). The receptor was derived from a boy under two years old with a congenital heart defect. Material for sequencing was thymocytes. DNA of the CDR3: TGTGCCAGCAGTGAAATGGGGGGGCCCAGGCCGACTGAAGCTTTCTTT. Protein product: CASSEMGGPRPTEAFF.